This T cell receptor beta chain was recorded in a study of T cells in localized non-small cell lung cancer. Trimming took 1 base from V and 1 from J, leaving 16 bases between them. Per germline, CDR1 SGHNT and CDR2 YENEEA. CDR3 length: 17 amino acids. Libraries were prepared by immunoSEQ multiplex PCR; TCRdb keeps only in-frame clonotypes and omits some of them. The data contain 3,400 or so clones, roughly 31% of them singletons. The sample here was normal lung tissue next to the tumor, taken before any cancer treatment. The sequence came from a male donor older than 55 with stage III lung adenocarcinoma. The chain carries TRBV11-3 and TRBJ1-1, with a possible D match to TRBD1 (5 bases). CDR3 protein: CASSLVSGNRRNTEAFF. CDR3 bases: TGTGCCAGCAGCTTAGTTTCTGGGAACAGGCGGAACACTGAAGCTTTCTTT.